This record concerns one T cell receptor (beta chain) sequence. The antigen remains unidentified. With V trimmed by 1 base and J by 3 bases, 4 bases remained unmatched. Per germline, CDR1 SGHTA and CDR2 FQGNSA. This CDR3 comprises 15 residues. This sample was included in a study of T cell responses to AZD1222 COVID-19 vaccine. Study findings and constraints: Among AZD1222 vaccinees, only six or seven were seropositive at baseline.

Only in-frame clones appear in the TCRdb table, and some are missing; sequencing was by immunoSEQ multiplex PCR. The table shows 95,000 to 150,000 clones, with roughly 90% occurring only once. This TCR derives from an adult who received the AZD1222 COVID-19 vaccine. The genes are TRBV7-2 and TRBJ2-7; 9 positions agree with TRBD2. The sequenced sample was peripheral blood, obtained 28 days after the second AZD1222 dose. CDR3 sequence: CASSLVAGDDYEQYF. In DNA form, the CDR3 reads TGTGCCAGCAGCTTAGTAGCGGGGGACGACTACGAGCAGTACTTC.